These 13 T cell receptor beta chains were all obtained from the same sample, sequenced in a study of cytomegalovirus exposure and HLA in healthy donors. In the PCR, 60 Vbeta and 13 Jbeta primers were used. Profiling relied on immunoSEQ multiplex PCR, and the TCRdb table lists in-frame clones only, not all of them. The sample includes 100,000 to 150,000 clones, around 70% of them seen just once. Source material: PBMCs. The receptor set was obtained from a man aged 40-55 years in good health and CMV-seropositive.

The J gene is TRBJ1-1, the V gene TRBV6-5; 8 nucleotides match TRBD1. J lost 6 bases, V lost 6 bases, and 12 bases had no gene match. Germline V lookup: CDR1 MNHEY, CDR2 SVGAGI. The CDR3 runs to 15 residues. DNA for the CDR3: TGTGCCAGCAGCCCGGGACAGGCCCTTGTCGCTGAAGCTTTCTTT. Translation: CASSPGQALVAEAFF.

J is TRBJ1-4 and V is TRBV6-6; 7 nucleotides line up with TRBD1. Germline CDR1 reads MNHNY; CDR2 reads SVGAGI (reference sequence). The CDR3 sequence is 15 residues long. V shed 7 bases and J 3 bases; nucleotides not matched to a gene: 8. CDR3 nucleotides: TGTGCCAGCATGACAGACAGGGCTGCTAATGAAAAACTGTTTTTT. Protein product: CASMTDRAANEKLFF.

This clone was detected only once. CDR3 DNA sequence: TGTGCCAGCAGGCGGACAGGGAACTATGGCTACACCTTC. Its translation is CASRRTGNYGYTF. The chain couples TRBV6-5 to TRBJ1-2; 8 bases are shared with TRBD1. The CDR3 spans 13 residues. The V and J ends lost 6 bases and 2 bases, in that order; junction bases with no gene match: 2. The germline CDR1 and CDR2 sequences are MNHEY and SVGAGI.

The chain combines TRBV2 with TRBJ2-6, with D possibly matching TRBD1 (6 bases). The CDR3 runs to 17 residues. V was shortened by 7 bases and J by 0 bases, with 16 bases between the two germline ends. Germline CDR1 SNHLY, CDR2 FYNNEI. Written as DNA, the CDR3 is TGTGCCAGCATGAGAGGACAGCCCAGCTCTGGGGCCAACGTCCTGACTTTC. Its translation: CASMRGQPSSGANVLTF.

This clone turned up a few times. The chain couples TRBV28 to TRBJ2-7; D is unresolved. Germline V lookup: CDR1 MDHEN, CDR2 SYDVKM. The V end lost 3 bases, the J end lost 3 bases, and 9 bases lay between the germline ends. The CDR3 contains 13 residues. CDR3 nucleotide sequence: TGTGCCAGCAGTTTTCCCCCTCTCTACGAGCAGTACTTC. This gives the protein CASSFPPLYEQYF.

The chain is built from TRBV5-4 and TRBJ1-3; 12 nucleotides line up with TRBD1. There are 17 residues in the CDR3. CDR1 and CDR2 from the germline V gene are SGHNT and YYREEE (reference sequence). Unmatched junction bases numbered 6, after V lost 1 base and J lost 4 bases. The CDR3 DNA reads TGTGCCAGCAGCTTGAAGGGACAGGGGGCGAGGGGAAACACCATATATTTT. Translating gives CASSLKGQGARGNTIYF.

In this sample, this clone turned up once. The CDR3 reads CASSAGQGLETQYF. The CDR3 nucleotides read TGTGCCAGCAGCGCCGGACAGGGTTTAGAGACCCAGTACTTC. The genes are TRBV9 and TRBJ2-5, with TRBD1 matching 8 bases. This CDR3 spans 14 amino acids. Germline assignment: CDR1 SGDLS and CDR2 YYNGEE. V shed 3 bases and J 4 bases; nucleotides not matched to a gene: 5.

This sequence joins TRBV30 and TRBJ2-3; 10 positions agree with TRBD2. CDR1 GTSNPN and CDR2 SVGIG come from the germline V gene (reference sequence). Trimming took 3 bases from V and 6 from J; bases not matched to a gene: 6. The CDR3 has 14 residues. The chain's CDR3 is CAWRLAGGGDTQYF. The CDR3 region has the DNA TGTGCCTGGAGGTTAGCGGGGGGAGGGGATACGCAGTATTTT.

The V and J genes are TRBV2 and TRBJ2-1, with D perhaps TRBD1 (6 bases). The CDR3 length is 13 residues. Trimming cost V 1 base and J 8 bases, with 9 bases left between them. Per the germline V gene, CDR1 is SNHLY and CDR2 is FYNNEI. CDR3 in DNA: TGTGCCAGCAGTGAAGTCAGGGGCGATGAGCAGTTCTTC. It is translated as CASSEVRGDEQFF.

J is TRBJ2-7 and V is TRBV5-6, with D perhaps TRBD1 (6 bases). Looked up from germline, CDR1 is SGHDT and CDR2 is YYEEEE. CDR3 length: 14 residues. The V and J ends lost 4 bases and 3 bases respectively, with 14 bases between them. The CDR3 is CASSPRTDFYEQYF. In nucleotides, the CDR3 is TGTGCCAGCAGCCCACGGACAGATTTCTACGAGCAGTACTTC.

The CDR3, as DNA: TGTGCCAGCAGTCCCGGGACTAGGGAGGAGACCCAGTACTTC. Its protein is CASSPGTREETQYF. The chain uses TRBV6-5 and TRBJ2-5; TRBD2 matches 8 bases. Germline assignment: CDR1 MNHEY and CDR2 SVGAGI. The V segment lost 5 bases and the J segment 5 bases; nucleotides outside the gene matches: 7. The CDR3 covers 14 residues.

This clone was seen once. The chain recombines TRBV7-2 with TRBJ2-5, with TRBD2 matching 10 bases. The J call is in doubt because the DNA end fits TRBJ2-7 better. CDR1 SGHTA and CDR2 FQGNSA come from the germline V gene. CDR3 length: 15 residues. CDR3 nucleotide sequence: TGTGCCAGCAGCCCTTCTAGCGGGAGCTCCTACGAGCAGTACTTC. Amino acids: CASSPSSGSSYEQYF.

This clone was recorded a few times. V and J are TRBV18 and TRBJ1-5; D remains ambiguous. Trimming removed 3 bases from V and 3 bases from J, with 6 bases in between. The V gene's germline CDR1 is KGHSH and CDR2 LQKENI. The CDR3 covers 13 residues. Here the CDR3 DNA reads TGTGCCAGCTCACCGGACTTCAATCAGCCCCAGCATTTT. Amino acids: CASSPDFNQPQHF.